Below, 9 T cell receptor beta chains from the same sample are listed, as sequenced in a study of CD8 T cells in ankylosing spondylitis. These receptors' targets are unknown. Study-wide points: A motif of roughly eight highly homologous TCR beta variants was seen as apparently characteristic of ankylosing spondylitis blood.

TCRdb passed the 5' RACE reads through MiXCR, listing each CDR3 protein once. The table records 350,000 to 450,000 distinct CDR3 sequences, approximately 26% of them present only once. The sample taken for sequencing was blood, either unsorted or a sorted T cell fraction (not recorded which). The origin of the receptors is a male donor with ankylosing spondylitis.

V usage is TRBV20-1 and J usage is TRBJ1-1; D is unresolved. Germline values: CDR1 DFQATT, CDR2 SNEGSKA (reference sequence). Trimming stripped 3 bases from V and 3 bases from J, with 5 bases between. CDR3 length: 11 residues. CDR3 amino acids: CSASSHTEAFF. The CDR3 coding sequence is TGCAGTGCTAGTTCGCACACTGAAGCTTTCTTT.

The genes are TRBV20-1 and TRBJ1-6; possible D gene TRBD1, 5 bases. Germline assignment: CDR1 DFQATT and CDR2 SNEGSKA (reference sequence). The germline V and J ends were trimmed by 3 bases and 8 bases, with 14 bases remaining between them. The CDR3 totals 14 residues. In DNA form, the CDR3 reads TGCAGTGCTAGGATCGACGTAGGGGATTCACCCCTCCACTTT. It specifies CSARIDVGDSPLHF.

The table lists this clonotype with a few counts. The gene calls are TRBV19 and TRBJ1-1; TRBD1 matches at 9 bases. CDR3 length: 16 residues. Per germline, CDR1 LNHDA and CDR2 SQIVND (reference sequence). V was clipped by 7 bases and J by 4 bases; unmatched bases: 13. The CDR3 sequence is CASIKLPGQGRTEAFF. CDR3 in DNA: TGTGCCAGTATTAAACTTCCGGGACAGGGTCGCACTGAAGCTTTCTTT.

The chain combines TRBV5-6 with TRBJ2-4, with a possible D match to TRBD1 (6 bases). The V end lost 4 bases, the J end lost 5 bases, and 16 bases lay between the germline ends. This CDR3 is 15 amino acids long. Germline-derived CDR1 and CDR2 are SGHDT and YYEEEE. CDR3 protein: CASSGMGAGENIQYF. In nucleotides, the CDR3 is TGTGCCAGCAGCGGGATGGGGGCCGGGGAAAACATTCAGTACTTC. The entire variable domain, with the rest obtained from reference TRBV5-6 and TRBJ2-4, is as follows: DAGVTQSPTHLIKTRGQQVTLRCSPKSGHDTVSWYQQALGQGPQFIFQYYEEEERQRGNFPDRFSGHQFPNYSSELNVNALLLGDSALYLCASSGMGAGENIQYFGAGTRLSVL.

The V call is TRBV29-1, the J call TRBJ2-5; 16 bases align to TRBD2. The V gene's germline CDR1 is SQVTM and CDR2 ANQGSEA. V was clipped by 6 bases and J by 3 bases; unmatched bases: 10. CDR3 length: 17 residues. The CDR3 reads CSVLGLAGGPGEETQYF. The CDR3 DNA reads TGCAGCGTCCTGGGACTAGCGGGAGGGCCGGGAGAAGAGACCCAGTACTTC.

This clonotype was observed a handful of times. CDR3 residues: CASSQSGALPGGETQYF. CDR3 DNA: TGTGCCAGCAGCCAGAGCGGGGCCCTCCCGGGGGGAGAGACCCAGTACTTC. The chain employs TRBV14 and TRBJ2-5; 7 nucleotides agree with TRBD2. Trimming at V came to 3 bases and at J to 4 bases, leaving 14 bases not matched to a gene. The germline V gene has CDR1 SGHDN and CDR2 FVKESK. This CDR3 spans 17 amino acids.

This chain connects TRBV6-2 or TRBV6-3 to TRBJ2-7; perhaps D is TRBD1 or TRBD2 (5 bases each). The CDR3 contains 14 residues. Germline loops: CDR1 MNHEY, CDR2 SVGEGT. The germline V and J ends were trimmed by 5 bases and 3 bases, with 14 bases remaining between them. The CDR3 here is CASSQRDDIYEQYF. CDR3 DNA sequence: TGTGCCAGCAGTCAACGGGACGATATCTACGAGCAGTACTTC.

The J gene is TRBJ1-3, the V gene TRBV3-1; no clear D. The CDR3 contains 14 residues. Trimming left V 5 bases short and J 0 bases short, with 8 bases between. Per the germline V gene, CDR1 is LGHDT and CDR2 is YNNKEL (reference sequence). CDR3 residues: CASSVRYSGNTIYF. CDR3 in DNA: TGTGCCAGCAGCGTCAGATACTCTGGAAACACCATATATTTT.

The chain combines TRBV12-3 or TRBV12-4 with TRBJ2-2, with TRBD2 identical over 9 bases. This CDR3 is built from 13 residues. V shed 10 bases, J shed 6 bases, and the junction held 6 bases outside the gene matches. The CDR3, as DNA: TGTGCCACGAGGGAGCGGGAGGCCGGGGAGCTGTTTTTT. Translated: CATREREAGELFF.